This entry lists 25 T cell receptor beta chains sequenced from one sample in a study of spatial heterogeneity in lung cancer (dated 2019 in TCRdb). In light of the paper, this sample's time point label describes: sample taken at primary tumor resection. Without any cell sorting, TCR sequencing was performed on whole RNA extracted either from tumor and nontumor lung tissue or from cryopreserved PBMC samples. The library was prepared using 5' RACE. The instrument was a NextSeq 500. TCRdb trimmed the raw reads at Q25, called clones with MiXCR and kept productive beta chains. Rows merge per CDR3 protein into single entries with the most common DNA and genes. Across this sample there are some 15,000 distinct CDR3 sequences, with around 8% seen only once. The ten largest clones capture 33% of the sample. Here the sequenced sample was PBMCs, taken at surgery. These receptors all stem from a female donor with early-stage non-small cell lung cancer.

The table lists this clonotype with many counts. This chain uses TRBV6-2 or TRBV6-3 with TRBJ2-5; 8 nucleotides line up with TRBD2. V dropped 4 bases and J dropped 1; count of bases not matched to a gene: 14. From germline, CDR1 is MNHEY and CDR2 SVGEGT. This CDR3 is 18 amino acids long. As DNA, the CDR3 is TGTGCCAGCAGTTTCCCCCCGGGTATAGCGGGGCGCCAAGAGACCCAGTACTTC. This translates into CASSFPPGIAGRQETQYF.

In this sample, this clonotype turned up many times. The rearrangement joins TRBV12-5 to TRBJ2-6, with 8 bases identical to TRBD1. The germline gives CDR1 LGHNT, CDR2 FRNRAP. This CDR3 contains 19 residues. J gave up 1 base and V 2 bases, and 10 bases lay outside the gene matches. Written as DNA, the CDR3 is TGTGCTAGTGGTTTGAGGACAGGGAAGATATTTTCTGGGGCCAACGTCCTGACTTTC. Its translation: CASGLRTGKIFSGANVLTF.

This clonotype qualifies as medium-sized. V and J are TRBV13 and TRBJ2-7, with TRBD2 identical over 8 bases. This CDR3 contains 16 residues. J gave up 3 bases and V 3 bases, and 10 bases lay outside the gene matches. Germline CDR1 reads PRHDT; CDR2 reads FYEKMQ (reference sequence). In DNA, the CDR3 is TGTGCCAGCAGCTTCTTTCCCGGGAGGGCCGGCTACGAGCAGTACTTC. Translated: CASSFFPGRAGYEQYF.

The sample holds a few counts of this clonotype. This chain connects TRBV5-1 to TRBJ1-1; unclear D gene. CDR1 is SGHRS, CDR2 YFSETQ, per germline. The CDR3 has 15 residues. V lost 4 bases and J 3 bases, leaving 16 bases between the germline ends. This CDR3 reads CASSVLGGRDTEAFF. In DNA form, the CDR3 reads TGCGCCAGCAGCGTCTTAGGCGGCAGAGACACTGAAGCTTTCTTT.

This clonotype was observed many times. The J gene is TRBJ2-3, the V gene TRBV3-1; 8 nucleotides agree with TRBD1. Germline V gene lookup returns CDR1 LGHDT and CDR2 YNNKEL (reference sequence). The junction had 5 bases not matched to a gene; V was cut back by 1 base and J by 5 bases. The CDR3 runs 15 residues. The CDR3 coding sequence is TGTGCCAGCAGCCAAGGGCCAGGGGGCTTAGATACGCAGTATTTT. Translation gives CASSQGPGGLDTQYF.

This clonotype has ten or more counts. The chain combines TRBV4-2 with TRBJ2-3, with TRBD1 matching over 7 bases. Trimming at V came to 3 bases and at J to 5 bases, leaving 11 bases not matched to a gene. The CDR3 is 16 amino acids. CDR1 is LGHNA, CDR2 YNFKEQ, per germline. The CDR3 region is CASSHGRDRVRDTQYF. Here the CDR3 DNA reads TGTGCCAGCAGCCATGGACGGGACAGAGTCAGAGATACGCAGTATTTT.

The chain uses TRBV7-9 and TRBJ2-5; D not certain. Trimming shortened V by 5 bases and J by 7 bases, and 17 bases separated the two germline ends. The CDR3 covers 14 residues. The germline V gene encodes CDR1 SEHNR and CDR2 FQNEAQ (reference sequence). This chain's CDR3 is CASSRPDPSPTQYF. The CDR3 nucleotides are TGTGCCAGCAGCCGCCCAGACCCCTCTCCGACCCAGTACTTC.

This clonotype is deemed medium-sized (0.01 to 0.1%). J is TRBJ1-1 and V is TRBV30; no clear D. This CDR3 region has 11 residues. The ends were cut back, 3 bases at V and 2 bases at J, with 4 bases in the middle. Germline assignment: CDR1 GTSNPN and CDR2 SVGIG (reference sequence). Here the CDR3 reads CAWSVNTEAFF. The CDR3 bases are TGTGCCTGGAGCGTTAACACTGAAGCTTTCTTT.

In this sample, this clonotype turned up many times. V gene TRBV7-9 combines with J gene TRBJ2-5; a weak D match, TRBD1 (6 bases). V lost 5 bases and J 2 bases, leaving 15 bases between the germline ends. CDR1 SEHNR and CDR2 FQNEAQ come from the germline V gene (reference sequence). The CDR3 loop spans 15 amino acids. The CDR3 is CASSQQQGWQETQYF. CDR3 nucleotides: TGTGCCAGCAGCCAGCAACAGGGTTGGCAAGAGACCCAGTACTTC.

This clonotype was detected many times. The CDR3 reads CSAAQGAALSNTEAFF. DNA of the CDR3: TGCAGTGCTGCACAGGGGGCGGCCCTAAGTAACACTGAAGCTTTCTTT. The gene calls are TRBV20-1 and TRBJ1-1, with 9 positions matching TRBD1. J gave up 2 bases and V 5 bases, and 12 bases lay outside the gene matches. The CDR3 length is 16 residues. Germline V gene lookup returns CDR1 DFQATT and CDR2 SNEGSKA (reference sequence).

The chain joins TRBV11-2 to TRBJ2-7; 9 nucleotides match TRBD2. Per germline, CDR1 SGHAT and CDR2 FQNNGV. The CDR3 contains 16 residues. The V gene end was trimmed by 0 bases and the J gene end by 5 bases; junction bases not matched to a gene: 8. CDR3 nucleotides: TGTGCCAGCAGCTTAGATTTGATAGCGGGAGTCCACGAGCAGTACTTC. Its protein is CASSLDLIAGVHEQYF.

In its sample, this clonotype was seen many times. The genes are TRBV6-5 and TRBJ2-3, with 8 bases fitting TRBD1. V lost 6 bases to trimming and J lost 7 bases; unmatched junction nucleotides: 9. Germline lookup yields CDR1 MNHEY and CDR2 SVGAGI. CDR3 size: 14 residues. The CDR3 reads CASRRDRSVNTQYF. The CDR3 coding sequence is TGTGCCAGCAGGAGGGACAGGTCTGTGAATACGCAGTATTTT.

The chain has TRBV2 and TRBJ1-3; possible D gene TRBD1, 5 bases. The CDR3 is 12 residues long. The germline V gene encodes CDR1 SNHLY and CDR2 FYNNEI. Between the trimmed V and J ends, which lost 10 bases and 0 bases, there was a span of 7 bases. This CDR3 reads CATRVSGNTIYF. The CDR3 region has the DNA TGTGCCACCAGGGTCTCTGGAAACACCATATATTTT.

The table lists this clonotype with a few counts. The chain employs TRBV11-3 and TRBJ2-1; maybe TRBD1 (6 bases). Germline CDR1 is SGHNT and CDR2 is YENEEA. The CDR3 is 15 residues long. V was trimmed by 5 bases and J by 0 bases, leaving 11 bases between them. The chain's CDR3 is CASSLQGSSYNEQFF. The CDR3 region has the DNA TGTGCCAGCAGCCTACAGGGAAGCTCCTACAATGAGCAGTTCTTC.

V gene TRBV5-1 combines with J gene TRBJ2-7; D possibly corresponds to TRBD1 (6 bases). Trimming took off 0 bases at V and 4 bases at J, with 11 bases between the two ends. Looked up from germline, CDR1 is SGHRS and CDR2 is YFSETQ. There are 14 residues in the CDR3. DNA of the CDR3: TGCGCCAGCAGCTTGGTGGTAGGGGGTTACGAGCAGTACTTC. Amino acid sequence: CASSLVVGGYEQYF.

This clonotype was recorded at least ten times. V is TRBV6-5 and J is TRBJ1-2, with 8 bases matching TRBD1. The V gene end was trimmed by 0 bases and the J gene end by 0 bases; junction bases not matched to a gene: 0. The CDR3 has 15 residues. From germline, CDR1 is MNHEY and CDR2 SVGAGI. The CDR3: CASSYSTGANYGYTF. The CDR3 bases are TGTGCCAGCAGTTACTCGACAGGGGCTAACTATGGCTACACCTTC.

Ten or more counts support this clonotype. This chain connects TRBV5-6 to TRBJ1-6; TRBD1 might be the D (5 bases). Germline CDR1 and CDR2: SGHDT and YYEEEE. Trimming took 2 bases from V and 0 from J, leaving 9 bases between them. The CDR3 extends over 16 amino acids. The CDR3 is CASSFGGSSYNSPLHF. The CDR3 DNA reads TGTGCCAGCAGCTTCGGGGGAAGCTCCTATAATTCACCCCTCCACTTT.

There are many counts of this clonotype. The chain links TRBV2 to TRBJ1-1, with D perhaps TRBD1 (5 bases). The V gene lost 7 bases and the J gene lost 9 bases, with 15 bases spanning the gap. Looked up from germline, CDR1 is SNHLY and CDR2 is FYNNEI. The CDR3 covers 12 residues. CDR3 amino acids: CASTLGGAKAFF. The CDR3 DNA is TGTGCCAGCACCCTCGGTGGGGCGAAAGCTTTCTTT.

This clonotype is medium-sized in the sample. The chain links TRBV10-3 to TRBJ1-5; a weak D match, TRBD1 (6 bases). Germline V CDR1 and CDR2: ENHRY, SYGVKD. The CDR3 length is 15 residues. V was clipped by 6 bases and J by 4 bases, with 16 bases between them. Written as DNA, the CDR3 is TGTGCCATCAGGGACGGGACAAGGCCTAATCAGCCCCAGCATTTT. Protein sequence: CAIRDGTRPNQPQHF.

This clonotype was recorded many times. The J gene is TRBJ2-1, the V gene TRBV27; 8 nucleotides agree with TRBD1. The CDR3 is 15 residues long. J was trimmed by 7 bases and V by 6 bases; bases with no gene match: 11. Germline CDR1 is MNHEY and CDR2 is SMNVEV (reference sequence). The DNA for the CDR3 is TGTGCCAGCAGGATTGGGGACAGGTATAGAAATGAGCAGTTCTTC. Translating gives CASRIGDRYRNEQFF.

This clonotype was picked up a small number of times. This chain connects TRBV7-9 to TRBJ1-2, with TRBD1 as a possible D gene (6 bases). The CDR3 is 14 amino acids. CDR1 and CDR2 (germline): SEHNR, FQNEAQ (reference sequence). V was cut by 1 base and J by 2 bases, with 8 bases left in between. The CDR3 coding sequence is TGTGCCAGCAGCTTAGGGACAGCCAACTATGGCTACACCTTC. It encodes CASSLGTANYGYTF.

This clonotype was seen ten or more times. V is TRBV11-2 and J is TRBJ1-2, with 8 nucleotides matching TRBD1. V shed 4 bases and J 7 bases; nucleotides not matched to a gene: 5. The CDR3 is made up of 13 amino acids. In germline, CDR1 is SGHAT, CDR2 FQNNGV. CDR3 amino acids: CASSSGGWGGYTF. CDR3 bases: TGTGCCAGCAGCTCAGGGGGCTGGGGTGGCTACACCTTC.

This clonotype occurred many times. The chain has TRBV28 and TRBJ2-7, with D possibly matching TRBD1 (6 bases). The CDR3 has 17 residues. With 0 bases removed from V and 5 bases from J, the gap between germline ends came to 20 bases. Germline CDR1 reads MDHEN; CDR2 reads SYDVKM. CDR3 residues: CASSLWVATGVRDEQYF. CDR3 nucleotide sequence: TGTGCCAGCAGTTTATGGGTTGCGACAGGAGTAAGGGACGAGCAGTACTTC. The variable domain in full, with the rest retrieved from reference TRBV28 and TRBJ2-7, is DVKVTQSSRYLVKRTGEKVFLECVQDMDHENMFWYRQDPGLGLRLIYFSYDVKMKEKGDIPEGYSVSREKKERFSLILESASTNQTSMYLCASSLWVATGVRDEQYFGPGTRLTVT.

This clonotype came up many times. This chain's CDR3 is CASSPQARTREKLFF. The CDR3 DNA reads TGTGCCAGCAGCCCCCAGGCGAGGACTCGTGAAAAACTGTTTTTT. This sequence joins TRBV7-2 and TRBJ1-4; D ambiguous. The germline CDR1 and CDR2 sequences are SGHTA and FQGNSA. V shed 5 bases and J shed 7 bases, with 17 bases lying between them. This CDR3 region has 15 residues. The whole variable domain, filled in from reference TRBV7-2 and TRBJ1-4, reads GAGVSQSPSNKVTEKGKDVELRCDPISGHTALYWYRQSLGQGLEFLIYFQGNSAPDKSGLPSDRFSAERTGGSVSTLTIQRTQQEDSAVYLCASSPQARTREKLFFGSGTQLSVL.

This clonotype appeared many times. V and J are TRBV5-6 and TRBJ2-1; TRBD2 might be the D (6 bases). Trimming cost V 0 bases and J 3 bases, with 13 bases left between them. This CDR3 has 16 residues. The germline CDR1 and CDR2 sequences are SGHDT and YYEEEE. The chain's CDR3 is CASSLAAGTFYNEQFF. The CDR3 region has the DNA TGTGCCAGCAGCTTGGCGGCGGGGACCTTCTACAATGAGCAGTTCTTC.